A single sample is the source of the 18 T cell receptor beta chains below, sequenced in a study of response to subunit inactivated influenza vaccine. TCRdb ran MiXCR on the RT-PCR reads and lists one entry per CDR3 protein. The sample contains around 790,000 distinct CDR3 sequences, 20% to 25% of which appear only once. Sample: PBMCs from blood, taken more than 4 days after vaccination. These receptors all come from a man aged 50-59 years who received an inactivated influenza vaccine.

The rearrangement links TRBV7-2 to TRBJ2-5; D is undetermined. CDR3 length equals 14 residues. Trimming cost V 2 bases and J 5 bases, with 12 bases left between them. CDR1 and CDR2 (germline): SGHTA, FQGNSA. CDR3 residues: CASSLNLQWETQYF. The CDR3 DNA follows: TGTGCCAGCAGCTTAAATCTGCAGTGGGAGACCCAGTACTTC.

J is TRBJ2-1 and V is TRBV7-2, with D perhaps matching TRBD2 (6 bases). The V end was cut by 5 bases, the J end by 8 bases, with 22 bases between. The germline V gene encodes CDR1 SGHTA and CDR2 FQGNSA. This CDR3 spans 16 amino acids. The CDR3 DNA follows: TGTGCCAGCAGCCCAATGCAACTAGCCGGTCGGGATGAGCAGTTCTTC. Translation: CASSPMQLAGRDEQFF.

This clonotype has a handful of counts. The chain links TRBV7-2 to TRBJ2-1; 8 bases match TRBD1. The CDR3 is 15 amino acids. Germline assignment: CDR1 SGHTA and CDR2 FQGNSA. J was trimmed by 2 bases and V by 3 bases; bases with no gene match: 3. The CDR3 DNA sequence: TGTGCCAGCAGCTTTGAACAGGGGGCCTACAATGAGCAGTTCTTC. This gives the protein CASSFEQGAYNEQFF.

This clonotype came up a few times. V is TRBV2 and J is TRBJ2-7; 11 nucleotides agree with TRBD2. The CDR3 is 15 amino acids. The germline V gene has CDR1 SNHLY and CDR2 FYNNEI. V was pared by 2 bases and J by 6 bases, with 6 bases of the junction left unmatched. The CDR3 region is CASSELSGRASEQYF. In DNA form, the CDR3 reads TGTGCCAGCAGTGAACTTAGCGGGAGGGCCTCCGAGCAGTACTTC.

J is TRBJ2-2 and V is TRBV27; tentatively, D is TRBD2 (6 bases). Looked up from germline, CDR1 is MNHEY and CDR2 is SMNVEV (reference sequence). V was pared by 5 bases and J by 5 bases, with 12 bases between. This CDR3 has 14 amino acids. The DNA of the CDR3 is TGTGCCAGCAGTACAATAGGAGGGACCGGGGAGCTGTTTTTT. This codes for CASSTIGGTGELFF.

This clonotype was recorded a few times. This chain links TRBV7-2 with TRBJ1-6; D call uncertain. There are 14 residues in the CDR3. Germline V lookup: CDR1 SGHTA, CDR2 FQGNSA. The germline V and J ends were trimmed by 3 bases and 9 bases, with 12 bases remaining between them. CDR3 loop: CASSFVSGFSPLHF. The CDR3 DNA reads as TGTGCCAGCAGCTTCGTCAGCGGGTTTTCACCCCTCCACTTT. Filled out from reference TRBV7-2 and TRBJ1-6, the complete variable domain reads GAGVSQSPSNKVTEKGKDVELRCDPISGHTALYWYRQSLGQGLEFLIYFQGNSAPDKSGLPSDRFSAERTGGSVSTLTIQRTQQEDSAVYLCASSFVSGFSPLHFGNGTRLTVT.

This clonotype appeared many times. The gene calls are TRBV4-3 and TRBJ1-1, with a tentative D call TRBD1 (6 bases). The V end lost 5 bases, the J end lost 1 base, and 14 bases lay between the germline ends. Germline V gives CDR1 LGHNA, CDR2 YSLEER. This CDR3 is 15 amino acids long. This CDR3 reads CASSTTRGENTEAFF. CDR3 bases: TGCGCCAGCAGCACTACCAGGGGAGAGAACACTGAAGCTTTCTTT.

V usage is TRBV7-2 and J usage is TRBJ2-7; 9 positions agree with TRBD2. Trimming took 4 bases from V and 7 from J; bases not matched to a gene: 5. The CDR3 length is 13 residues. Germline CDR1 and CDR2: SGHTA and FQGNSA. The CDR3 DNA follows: TGTGCCAGCAGCTACAGCGGGGGGACAGAGCAGTACTTC. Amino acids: CASSYSGGTEQYF.

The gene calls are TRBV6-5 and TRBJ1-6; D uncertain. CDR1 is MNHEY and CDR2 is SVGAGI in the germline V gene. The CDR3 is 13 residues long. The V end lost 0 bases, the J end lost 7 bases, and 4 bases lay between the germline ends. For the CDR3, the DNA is TGTGCCAGCAGTTACTCTATAAATTCACCCCTCCACTTT. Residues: CASSYSINSPLHF.

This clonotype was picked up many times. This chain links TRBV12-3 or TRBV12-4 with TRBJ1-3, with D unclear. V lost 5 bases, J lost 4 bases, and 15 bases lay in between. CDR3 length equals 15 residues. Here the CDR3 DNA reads TGTGCCAGCAGTCTGGACCCTGGCGGGGGAAACACCATATATTTT. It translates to CASSLDPGGGNTIYF.

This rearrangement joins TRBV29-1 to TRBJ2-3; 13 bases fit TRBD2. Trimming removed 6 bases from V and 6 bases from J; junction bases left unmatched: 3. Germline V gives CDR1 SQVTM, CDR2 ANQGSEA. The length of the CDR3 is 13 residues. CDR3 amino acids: CSVGTSGADTQYF. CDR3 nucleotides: TGCAGCGTGGGGACTAGCGGGGCCGATACGCAGTATTTT.

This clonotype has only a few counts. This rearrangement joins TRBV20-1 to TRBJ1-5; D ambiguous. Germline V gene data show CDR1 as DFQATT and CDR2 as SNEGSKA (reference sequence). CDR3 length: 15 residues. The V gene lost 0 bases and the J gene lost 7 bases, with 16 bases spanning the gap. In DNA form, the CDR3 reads TGCAGTGCTAGAGAGCTGAAGGACTGGGCCCAGCCCCAGCATTTT. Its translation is CSARELKDWAQPQHF.

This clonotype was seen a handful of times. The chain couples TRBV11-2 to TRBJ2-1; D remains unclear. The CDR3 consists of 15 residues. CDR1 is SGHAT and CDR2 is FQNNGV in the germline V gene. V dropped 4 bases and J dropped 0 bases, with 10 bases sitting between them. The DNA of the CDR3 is TGTGCCAGCAGCTCTGCTTTATACTCCTACAATGAGCAGTTCTTC. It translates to CASSSALYSYNEQFF.

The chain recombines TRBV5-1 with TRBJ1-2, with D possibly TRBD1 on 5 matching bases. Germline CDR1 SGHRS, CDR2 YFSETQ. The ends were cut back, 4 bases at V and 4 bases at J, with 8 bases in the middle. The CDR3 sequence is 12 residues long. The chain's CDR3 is CASSQGLYGYTF. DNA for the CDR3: TGCGCCAGCAGCCAGGGACTCTATGGCTACACCTTC.

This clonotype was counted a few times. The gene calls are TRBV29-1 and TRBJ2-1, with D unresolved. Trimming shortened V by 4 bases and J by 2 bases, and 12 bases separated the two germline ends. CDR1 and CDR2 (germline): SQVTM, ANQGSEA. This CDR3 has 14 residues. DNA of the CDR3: TGCAGCGTTGCTATCCCTGCCGCCTACAATGAGCAGTTCTTC. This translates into CSVAIPAAYNEQFF.

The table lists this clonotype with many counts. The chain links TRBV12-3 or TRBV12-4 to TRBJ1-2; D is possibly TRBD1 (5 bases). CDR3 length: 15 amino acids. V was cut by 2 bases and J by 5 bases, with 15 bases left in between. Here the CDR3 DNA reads TGTGCCAGCAGTTTATCTGCAGGGCTGCGTTATGGCTACACCTTC. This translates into CASSLSAGLRYGYTF.

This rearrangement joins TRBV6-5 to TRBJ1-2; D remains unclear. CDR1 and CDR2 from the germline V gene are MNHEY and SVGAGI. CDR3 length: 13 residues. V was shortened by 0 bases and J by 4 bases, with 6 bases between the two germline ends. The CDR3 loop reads CASSYSRFYGYTF. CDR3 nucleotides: TGTGCCAGCAGTTACTCGCGTTTCTATGGCTACACCTTC.

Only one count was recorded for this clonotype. The CDR3 protein is CASSEPPDTGELFF. CDR3 sequence (DNA): TGTGCCAGCAGTGAACCCCCAGACACCGGGGAGCTGTTTTTT. V usage is TRBV2 and J usage is TRBJ2-2; D gene ambiguous. Germline CDR1 SNHLY, CDR2 FYNNEI. Trimming took off 2 bases at V and 3 bases at J, with 7 bases between the two ends. CDR3 size: 14 residues.